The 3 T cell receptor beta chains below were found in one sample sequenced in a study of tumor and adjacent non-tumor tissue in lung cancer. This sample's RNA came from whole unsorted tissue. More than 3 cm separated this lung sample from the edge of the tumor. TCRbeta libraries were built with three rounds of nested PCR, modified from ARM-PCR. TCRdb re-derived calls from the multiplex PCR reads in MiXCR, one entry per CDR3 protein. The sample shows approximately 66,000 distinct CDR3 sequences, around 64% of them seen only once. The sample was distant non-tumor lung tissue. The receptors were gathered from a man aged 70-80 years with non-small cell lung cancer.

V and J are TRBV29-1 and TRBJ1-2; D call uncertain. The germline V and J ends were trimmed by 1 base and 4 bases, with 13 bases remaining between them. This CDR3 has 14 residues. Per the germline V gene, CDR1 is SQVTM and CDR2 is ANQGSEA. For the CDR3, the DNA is TGCAGCGTTGAAGGTGGAAAGGACGGCTATGGCTACACCTTC. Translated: CSVEGGKDGYGYTF.

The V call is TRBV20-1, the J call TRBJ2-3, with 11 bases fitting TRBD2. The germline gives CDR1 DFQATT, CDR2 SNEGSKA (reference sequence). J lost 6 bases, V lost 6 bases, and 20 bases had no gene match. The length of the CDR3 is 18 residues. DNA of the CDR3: TGCAGTGCCAATCCGGGACTAGCGGCCATGGGGGGGCTGGATACGCAGTATTTT. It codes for CSANPGLAAMGGLDTQYF.

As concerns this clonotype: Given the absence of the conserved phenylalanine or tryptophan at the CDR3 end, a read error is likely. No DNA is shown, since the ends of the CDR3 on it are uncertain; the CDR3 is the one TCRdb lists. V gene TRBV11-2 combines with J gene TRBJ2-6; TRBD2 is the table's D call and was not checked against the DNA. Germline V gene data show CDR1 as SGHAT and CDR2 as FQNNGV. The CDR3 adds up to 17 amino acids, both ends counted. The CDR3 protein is CASSSRVGSSGANVLTS.